This TCR beta chain came from a study of CD8 T cells in Susac syndrome. TEMRA cells were FACS-enriched, with CD8+ and CD4+ T cells isolated negatively. V lost 2 bases and J lost 7, with 15 bases in between. Per the germline V gene, CDR1 is MNHEY and CDR2 is SVGEGT. The CDR3 contains 15 residues. After extraction with the RNeasy kit, about 0.45 to 1 ug of the RNA was reverse transcribed using random hexamers. TCRdb re-called the immunoSEQ multiplex PCR reads with MiXCR, one entry per CDR3 protein. This table has around 130,000 distinct CDR3 sequences, roughly 95% appearing once. J is TRBJ1-5 and V is TRBV6-2 or TRBV6-3; tentative D call: TRBD1 (6 bases). This TCR was sampled from a human donor with multiple sclerosis. Specimen: CD4+ T cells from PBMCs. The CDR3 region is CASSYGQSGRQPQHF. CDR3 nucleotide sequence: TGTGCCAGCAGTTACGGACAGAGTGGGAGACAGCCCCAGCATTTT.